This T cell receptor beta chain was sequenced for a study of blood T cell repertoires in COVID-19. Study-wide context: From T cells, B-cell-depleted T cells, or PBMCs came the material, which was cDNA or gDNA.

TCRdb's copy holds only in-frame clones and misses some; the assay was immunoSEQ multiplex PCR. The sample lists under 350,000 clones, 70% to 90% occurring once. Sequenced material: peripheral blood. The receptor was derived from a woman between 70 and 85 years old with acute or convalescent COVID-19.

This CDR3 is CASSLNQGSSYNSPLHF. The CDR3, as DNA: TGTGCCAGCAGCTTGAATCAGGGGAGCTCCTATAATTCACCCCTCCACTTT. This sequence joins TRBV5-6 and TRBJ1-6; D might be TRBD1 (6 bases). Trimming took 1 base from V and 0 from J, leaving 11 bases between them. This CDR3 contains 17 residues. Per germline, CDR1 SGHDT and CDR2 YYEEEE.